This TCR beta chain was sequenced during a study of blood T cell repertoires in COVID-19. Method: immunoSEQ multiplex PCR; TCRdb's copy keeps in-frame clones and lacks some. The sample has approximately 400,000 clones; about nine tenths are singletons. This sequence was found in a woman aged 40-49 years who had been exposed to COVID-19. The specimen was PBMCs or T cells enriched from blood (not recorded which).

As DNA, the CDR3 is TGTGCCAGCAGCCAAGATGAAGGGGTGGGAACGGATCAGCCCCAGCATTTT. Protein sequence: CASSQDEGVGTDQPQHF. The gene calls are TRBV3-1 (or the pseudogene TRBV3-2) and TRBJ1-5, with D perhaps matching TRBD1 (5 bases). The CDR3 loop spans 17 amino acids. CDR1 is LGHDT, CDR2 YNNKEL, per germline (reference sequence). V was trimmed by 0 bases and J by 5 bases, leaving 17 bases between them.